These T cell receptor beta chains were read from a single sample in a study of CD8 T cells in ankylosing spondylitis. TCRdb independently ran MiXCR on the 5' RACE reads; one entry per CDR3 protein. Among 750,000 to 850,000 distinct CDR3 sequences, about 10% were seen once, and the ten largest hold about 0.5%. The sequenced sample was blood, either unsorted or a sorted T cell fraction (not recorded which). The source of these receptors is a male donor with ankylosing spondylitis. CDR3s include the opening cysteine and the closing phenylalanine or tryptophan. The D gene is left open where the match is weak. Not all rows give a size; the values are once, few, many and, for expanded clones, a class.

CDR3 DNA	CDR3 protein	clone size	D gene	V gene	J gene	CDR3 length
TGTGCCAGCAGTGGTCCAGGGGGCTACCAAGAGACCCAGTACTTC	CASSGPGGYQETQYF	few	TRBD1	TRBV6-1	TRBJ2-5	15
TGCGCCAGCAGCTTGGGGACAGAAGGAGATACGCAGTATTTT	CASSLGTEGDTQYF	few	NA	TRBV5-1	TRBJ2-3	14
TGCAGCGTTGGGGACCGGAGAAAGAACACTGAAGCTTTCTTT	CSVGDRRKNTEAFF	many	NA	TRBV29-1	TRBJ1-1	14
TGCAGTGGGATAAGGCAGGGAGGGGAAAAACTGTTTTTT	CSGIRQGGEKLFF	NA	NA	TRBV20-1	TRBJ1-4	13
TGCAGCGTCCCTGGTGGGAGGACTAGCACAGATACGCAGTATTTT	CSVPGGRTSTDTQYF	many	NA	TRBV29-1	TRBJ2-3	15
TGCAGTGCTCTCCCCGGGACAGGGGTTCAAGAGACCCAGTACTTC	CSALPGTGVQETQYF	many	TRBD1	TRBV20-1	TRBJ2-5	15
TGTGCCAGCAGCCCCGGAAGGCCCGATCAGCCCCAGCATTTT	CASSPGRPDQPQHF	NA	NA	TRBV11-2	TRBJ1-5	14
TGTGCCAGCAGCCCCCGACTAGCGGGAGGCGCCTCCTACAATGAGCAGTTCTTC	CASSPRLAGGASYNEQFF	NA	TRBD2	TRBV5-6	TRBJ2-1	18
TGTGCCAGCAGCCAGTTAACAGGGCAGCGGGGCTACACCTTC	CASSQLTGQRGYTF	NA	NA	TRBV14	TRBJ1-2	14
TGTGCCAGCTCACCAGTGGCGTCGGAGGATGGCTACACCTTC	CASSPVASEDGYTF	NA	NA	TRBV18	TRBJ1-2	14
TGCAGCGTTGAAGACCTGCGCGGGGGGGCCGGTAAGGAGTTCTTC	CSVEDLRGGAGKEFF	few	TRBD2	TRBV29-1	TRBJ2-1	15
TGTGCCAGCAGCAGTTTTTCCAAAAACATTCAGTACTTC	CASSSFSKNIQYF	few	NA	TRBV21-1	TRBJ2-4	13
TGTGCCAGCATCAAAGACTACGCGGGGCTCGAGCAGTACTTC	CASIKDYAGLEQYF	NA	NA	TRBV7-8	TRBJ2-7	14
TGCAGTCCTGCGCAGCCATACCAAGAGACCCAGTACTTC	CSPAQPYQETQYF	many	NA	TRBV20-1	TRBJ2-5	13
TGTGCCAGTAGTATTGGATTAGCGGATGGCTACACCTTC	CASSIGLADGYTF	few	NA	TRBV19	TRBJ1-2	13
TGTGCCAGCAGTTTAGAAGGGACAGGGGAATACGAGCAGTACTTC	CASSLEGTGEYEQYF	few	TRBD1	TRBV12-3/TRBV12-4	TRBJ2-7	15
TGCAGCGCCCGGCTAGCGTCTCGGCAAGAGACCCAGTACTTC	CSARLASRQETQYF	many	NA	TRBV29-1	TRBJ2-5	14
TGTGCCAGCAGCCCCAACGCTGGGGCCAACGTCCTGACTTTC	CASSPNAGANVLTF	few	NA	TRBV7-3	TRBJ2-6	14
TGTGCCAGCAGCTTGGGACAGGGGTTCAGTGAGCAGTTCTTC	CASSLGQGFSEQFF	NA	TRBD1	TRBV5-6	TRBJ2-1	14
TGTGCCAGCAGCTTAGGAGCGGGGGCTACGCAGTATTTT	CASSLGAGATQYF	NA	TRBD2	TRBV11-3	TRBJ2-3	13
TGTGCCAGCAGTCCCTATGGTACCGGGGAGCTGTTTTTT	CASSPYGTGELFF	few	NA	TRBV7-8	TRBJ2-2	13
TGCAGTGCTCCAGACAGGGGCGACTCACCCCTCCACTTT	CSAPDRGDSPLHF	NA	TRBD1	TRBV20-1	TRBJ1-6	13
TGTGCCAGCAGCCCCCGGGACCGGGCCATACCCATCTACGAGCAGTACTTC	CASSPRDRAIPIYEQYF	NA	NA	TRBV12-3/TRBV12-4	TRBJ2-7	17
TGTGCCAGCAGCCCATGGAGGAATGAGCAGTTCTTC	CASSPWRNEQFF	many	NA	TRBV28	TRBJ2-1	12
TGTGCCAGCAGCTTGACCTGGGGGACCGGGGAGCTGTTTTTT	CASSLTWGTGELFF	few	NA	TRBV5-5	TRBJ2-2	14
TGTGCCAGCAGTTTTTGGGGCGCGAACACTGAAGCTTTCTTT	CASSFWGANTEAFF	few	NA	TRBV12-3/TRBV12-4	TRBJ1-1	14
TGTGCCACTAGGGACAGTCTCCACGGAGAGACCCAGTACTTC	CATRDSLHGETQYF	NA	TRBD1	TRBV24-1	TRBJ2-5	14
TGCGCCAGCAGCCAAGACTACGGCTTGAACACTGAAGCTTTCTTT	CASSQDYGLNTEAFF	few	NA	TRBV4-3	TRBJ1-1	15
TGTGCCAGCAGCCGGCGGGTAAGCTCCTACAATGAGCAGTTCTTC	CASSRRVSSYNEQFF	NA	NA	TRBV2	TRBJ2-1	15
TGCAGTGCTAGATCCGGGACAGAAGGGGATACGCAGTATTTT	CSARSGTEGDTQYF	NA	TRBD1	TRBV20-1	TRBJ2-3	14
TGTGCCACCAGCAGGGGAGGGGTAGAGCCCCAGCATTTT	CATSRGGVEPQHF	few	NA	TRBV15	TRBJ1-5	13
TGTGCCACCAGCAGAGGTGAGGGGACCCACCAAGAGACCCAGTACTTC	CATSRGEGTHQETQYF	NA	NA	TRBV15	TRBJ2-5	16
TGCAGTGCTAGTTTTTCGACAGGGGGAACCAAAAACATTCAGTACTTC	CSASFSTGGTKNIQYF	NA	TRBD1	TRBV20-1	TRBJ2-4	16
TGTGCCACCAGCAGAGTCTATGACACTGAAGCTTTCTTT	CATSRVYDTEAFF	NA	NA	TRBV15	TRBJ1-1	13
TGTGCCAGCAGTTTGAGGCATCTTCGAAACACCATATATTTT	CASSLRHLRNTIYF	few	NA	TRBV12-3/TRBV12-4	TRBJ1-3	14
TGTGCCTGGAGTAGCTACAGGGGTGCTTTCTTT	CAWSSYRGAFF	few	TRBD1	TRBV30	TRBJ1-1	11
TGCGCCAGCAGCGTGGGGGGCCGTCCTGAAGAGACCCAGTACTTC	CASSVGGRPEETQYF	NA	NA	TRBV5-1	TRBJ2-5	15
TGTGCCATCAGTGGGCGTAATGAAAAACTGTTTTTT	CAISGRNEKLFF	few	NA	TRBV10-3	TRBJ1-4	12
TGTGCCAGCATGCCCGGGGCTTTTAGGGAGACCCAGTACTTC	CASMPGAFRETQYF	few	NA	TRBV6-1	TRBJ2-5	14
TGTGCCAGCATCCGCGGACAGGGGAAGCGCATGGGGGAGCTGTTTTTT	CASIRGQGKRMGELFF	few	TRBD1	TRBV6-1	TRBJ2-2	16
TGCAGTGCGATGACTAGCGGCTACAATGAGCAGTTCTTC	CSAMTSGYNEQFF	many	TRBD2	TRBV20-1	TRBJ2-1	13
TGTGCCAGCAGTGAAGTTGAAGGCACTGAAGCTTTCTTT	CASSEVEGTEAFF	many	NA	TRBV6-1	TRBJ1-1	13
TGCGCCAGCAGCACCAGGGGGGGTGAGCAGTTCTTC	CASSTRGGEQFF	NA	NA	TRBV5-1	TRBJ2-1	12
TGTGCCAGCAGCAAAGACAGGGGGCTGAGGTACGAGCAGTACTTC	CASSKDRGLRYEQYF	NA	TRBD1	TRBV7-8	TRBJ2-7	15
TGTGCCAGCAGTTATTTAGCCAGAGGACAGGGGACCTACAATGAGCAGTTCTTC	CASSYLARGQGTYNEQFF	few	TRBD1	TRBV6-2/TRBV6-3	TRBJ2-1	18
TGTGCCAGCAGCTTTAACGGGGATAAAGAGACCCAGTACTTC	CASSFNGDKETQYF	NA	NA	TRBV7-2	TRBJ2-5	14
TGCAGTGCTAGGGGACTGAGCTCCTATAATTCACCCCTCCACTTT	CSARGLSSYNSPLHF	NA	NA	TRBV20-1	TRBJ1-6	15
TGTGCCAGCAGTCCAGGGGGCATGGACAATGAGCAGTTCTTC	CASSPGGMDNEQFF	NA	TRBD1	TRBV28	TRBJ2-1	14
TGCGCCAGCAGCCAACCTTGGGCTGGGGCAGTGAACACTGAAGCTTTCTTT	CASSQPWAGAVNTEAFF	NA	NA	TRBV4-1	TRBJ1-1	17